This TCR beta chain was retrieved from a study of shared clonotypes between healthy human individuals. Overall study findings and caveats: Compared with memory subsets, naive subsets generally had larger estimated richness.

Terminally differentiated effector memory CD45RA+ cells were left out of the naive CD8 fraction, which was CD45RO-negative and positively selected for CCR7. Turning to this clone: What it recognizes is unknown.

The method was immunoSEQ multiplex PCR; TCRdb's version includes in-frame clones alone and lacks a portion of them. The sample shows roughly 810,000 clones, about 96% of them seen only once. This receptor was taken from a man between 25 and 39 years old in good health. The sample consisted of naive CD8+ T cells sorted from blood.

CDR3 DNA sequence: TGTGCCAGCAGCCAACAGGGGGCGAGGGGCTATGGCTACACCTTC. Protein: CASSQQGARGYGYTF. The rearrangement links TRBV14 to TRBJ1-2; TRBD1 aligns across 8 bases. Germline assignment: CDR1 SGHDN and CDR2 FVKESK. The CDR3 length is 15 residues. V was pared by 2 bases and J by 4 bases, with 6 bases of the junction left unmatched.